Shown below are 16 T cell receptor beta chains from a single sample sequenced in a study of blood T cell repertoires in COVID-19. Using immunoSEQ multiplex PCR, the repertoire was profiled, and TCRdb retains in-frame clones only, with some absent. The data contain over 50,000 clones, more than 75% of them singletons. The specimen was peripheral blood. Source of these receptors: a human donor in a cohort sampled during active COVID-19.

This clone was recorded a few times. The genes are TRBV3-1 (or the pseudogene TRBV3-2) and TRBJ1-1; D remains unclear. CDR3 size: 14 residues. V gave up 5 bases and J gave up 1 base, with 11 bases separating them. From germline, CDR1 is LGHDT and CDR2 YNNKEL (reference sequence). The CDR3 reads CASSITNRNTEAFF. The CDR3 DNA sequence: TGTGCCAGCAGCATTACCAACAGGAACACTGAAGCTTTCTTT.

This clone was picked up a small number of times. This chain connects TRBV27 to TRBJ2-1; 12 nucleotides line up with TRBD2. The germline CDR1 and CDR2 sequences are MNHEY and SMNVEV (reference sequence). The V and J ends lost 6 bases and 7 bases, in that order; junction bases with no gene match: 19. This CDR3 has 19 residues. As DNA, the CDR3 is TGTGCCAGCAGCCGTCTAGCGGGAGGGCCCCGGGCACCTCCAAATGAGCAGTTCTTC. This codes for CASSRLAGGPRAPPNEQFF.

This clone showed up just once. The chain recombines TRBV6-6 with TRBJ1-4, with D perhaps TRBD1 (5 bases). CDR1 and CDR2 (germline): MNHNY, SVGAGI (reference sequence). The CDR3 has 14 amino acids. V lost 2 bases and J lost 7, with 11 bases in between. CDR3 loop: CASSYGRGGEKLFF. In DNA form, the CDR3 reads TGTGCCAGCAGTTACGGGCGGGGGGGTGAAAAACTGTTTTTT.

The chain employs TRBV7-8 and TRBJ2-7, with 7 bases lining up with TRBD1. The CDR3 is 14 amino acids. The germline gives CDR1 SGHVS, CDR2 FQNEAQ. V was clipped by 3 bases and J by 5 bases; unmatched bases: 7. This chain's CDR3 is CASSFDRVAHEQYF. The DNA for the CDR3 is TGTGCCAGCAGCTTTGACAGGGTCGCCCACGAGCAGTACTTC.

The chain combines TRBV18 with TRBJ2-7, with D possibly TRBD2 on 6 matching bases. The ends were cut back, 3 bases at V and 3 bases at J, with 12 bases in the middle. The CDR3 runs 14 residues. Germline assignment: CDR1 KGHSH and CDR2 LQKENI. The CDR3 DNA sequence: TGTGCCAGCTCACCCTTCCGGGACTTCTACGAGCAGTACTTC. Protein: CASSPFRDFYEQYF.

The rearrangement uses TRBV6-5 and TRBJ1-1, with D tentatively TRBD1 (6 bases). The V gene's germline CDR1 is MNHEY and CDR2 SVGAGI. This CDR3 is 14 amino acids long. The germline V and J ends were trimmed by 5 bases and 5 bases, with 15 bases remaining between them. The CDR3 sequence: CASSLTGFTTEAFF. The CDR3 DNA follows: TGTGCCAGCAGTCTAACAGGGTTTACGACTGAAGCTTTCTTT.

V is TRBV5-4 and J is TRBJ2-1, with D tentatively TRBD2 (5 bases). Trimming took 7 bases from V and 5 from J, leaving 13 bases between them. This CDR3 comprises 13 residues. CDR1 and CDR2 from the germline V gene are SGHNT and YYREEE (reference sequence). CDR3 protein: CASGRELNNEQFF. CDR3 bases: TGTGCCAGCGGACGGGAACTCAACAATGAGCAGTTCTTC.

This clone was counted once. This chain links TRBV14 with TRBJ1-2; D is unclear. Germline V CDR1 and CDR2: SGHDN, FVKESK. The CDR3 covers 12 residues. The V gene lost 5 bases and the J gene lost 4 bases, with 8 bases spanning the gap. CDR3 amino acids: CASSSSSYGYTF. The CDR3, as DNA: TGTGCCAGCAGCTCAAGTAGCTATGGCTACACCTTC.

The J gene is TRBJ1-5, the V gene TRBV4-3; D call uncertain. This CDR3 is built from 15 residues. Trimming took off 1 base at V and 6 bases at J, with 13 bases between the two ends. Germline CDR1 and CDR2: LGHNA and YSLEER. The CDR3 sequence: CASSQGVKGGQPQHF. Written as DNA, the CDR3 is TGCGCCAGCAGCCAAGGGGTTAAGGGAGGTCAGCCCCAGCATTTT.

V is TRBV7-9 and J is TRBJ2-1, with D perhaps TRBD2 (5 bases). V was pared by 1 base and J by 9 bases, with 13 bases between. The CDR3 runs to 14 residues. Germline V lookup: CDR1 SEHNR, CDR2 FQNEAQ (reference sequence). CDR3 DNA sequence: TGTGCCAGCAGCTTAGAAGGTACTGCGGGTGAGCAGTTCTTC. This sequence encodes CASSLEGTAGEQFF.

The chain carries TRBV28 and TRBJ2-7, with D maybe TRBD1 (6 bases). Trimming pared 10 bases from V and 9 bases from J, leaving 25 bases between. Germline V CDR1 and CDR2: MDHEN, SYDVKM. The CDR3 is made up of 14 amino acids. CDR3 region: CATRWGPGVQGQYF. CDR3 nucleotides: TGTGCCACCAGATGGGGGCCAGGAGTTCAGGGGCAGTACTTC.

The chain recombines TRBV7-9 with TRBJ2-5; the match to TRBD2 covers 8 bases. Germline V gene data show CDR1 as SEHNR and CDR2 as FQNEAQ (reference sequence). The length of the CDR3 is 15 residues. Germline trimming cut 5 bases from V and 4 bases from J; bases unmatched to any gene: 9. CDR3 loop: CASSPVLAEGETQYF. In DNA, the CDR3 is TGTGCCAGCAGCCCTGTACTAGCGGAGGGAGAGACCCAGTACTTC.

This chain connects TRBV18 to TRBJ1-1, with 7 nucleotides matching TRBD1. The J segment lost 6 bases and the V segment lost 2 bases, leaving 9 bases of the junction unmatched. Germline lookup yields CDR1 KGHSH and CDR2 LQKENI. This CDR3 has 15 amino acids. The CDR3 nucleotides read TGTGCCAGCTCACCATCGACAGGGAGTAGGGCTGAAGCTTTCTTT. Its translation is CASSPSTGSRAEAFF.

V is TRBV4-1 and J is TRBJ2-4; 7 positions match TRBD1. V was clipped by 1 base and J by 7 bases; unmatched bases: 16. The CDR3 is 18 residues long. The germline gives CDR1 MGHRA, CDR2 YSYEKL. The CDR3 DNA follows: TGCGCCAGCAGCCAAGGGGCGGTTAGGGGGCCGGTTCGGAACATTCAGTACTTC. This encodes CASSQGAVRGPVRNIQYF.

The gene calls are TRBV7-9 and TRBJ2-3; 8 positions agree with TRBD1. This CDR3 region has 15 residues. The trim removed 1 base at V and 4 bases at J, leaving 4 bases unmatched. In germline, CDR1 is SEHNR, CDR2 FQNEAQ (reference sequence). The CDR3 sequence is CASSLVGQVSDTQYF. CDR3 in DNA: TGTGCCAGCAGCTTAGTGGGACAGGTGTCAGATACGCAGTATTTT.

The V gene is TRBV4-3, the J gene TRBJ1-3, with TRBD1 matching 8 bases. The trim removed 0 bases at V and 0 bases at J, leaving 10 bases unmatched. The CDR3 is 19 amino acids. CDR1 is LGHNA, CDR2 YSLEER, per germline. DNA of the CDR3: TGCGCCAGCAGCCAAGAGAGGACAGGGCTGTTCAGCTCTGGAAACACCATATATTTT. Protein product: CASSQERTGLFSSGNTIYF.